The 5 T cell receptor beta chains given below trace back to one sample, sequenced in a study of T-cell reconstitution after alpha-beta-depleted transplantation in children. Unique molecular identifiers were used to barcode this TCRbeta library. MiXCR, run by TCRdb on the PCR reads, gives a single entry per CDR3 protein. The sample carries approximately 420,000 distinct CDR3 sequences, 9.5% to 13% recorded once. Sequencing used PBMCs from the stem cell graft donor, obtained from the stem cell graft. The receptors come from a human donor who donated a stem cell graft to a child with acute myeloid leukemia.

The J gene is TRBJ2-3, the V gene TRBV6-2 or TRBV6-3; D gene ambiguous. The germline gives CDR1 MNHEY, CDR2 SVGEGT. This CDR3 region has 11 residues. Trimming cost V 8 bases and J 6 bases, with 9 bases left between them. CDR3 bases: TGTGCCAGCCGCCGGGTGGATACGCAGTATTTT. Its protein product is CASRRVDTQYF.

This clonotype turned up a few times. The chain combines TRBV6-6 with TRBJ2-7; D is uncertain. From germline, CDR1 is MNHNY and CDR2 SVGAGI (reference sequence). The CDR3 sequence is 12 residues long. V shed 8 bases and J shed 5 bases, with 13 bases lying between them. The CDR3 DNA reads as TGTGCCAGCGGATTTGGACCCGACGAGCAGTACTTC. Translation: CASGFGPDEQYF.

This clonotype was detected ten times or more. The chain has TRBV7-9 and TRBJ2-1; 7 bases are a match to TRBD1. Germline values: CDR1 SEHNR, CDR2 FQNEAQ (reference sequence). The CDR3 sequence is 16 residues long. With 5 bases clipped from V and 0 bases from J, the junction kept 7 bases outside the gene matches. CDR3 nucleotides: TGTGCCAGCAGCCCAAGACAGGGCCTCTCCTACAATGAGCAGTTCTTC. Translating it yields CASSPRQGLSYNEQFF.

The chain employs TRBV29-1 and TRBJ2-3; 13 bases match TRBD2. Trimming at V came to 4 bases and at J to 2 bases, leaving 3 bases not matched to a gene. The CDR3 length is 15 residues. Germline CDR1 and CDR2: SQVTM and ANQGSEA. As DNA, the CDR3 is TGCAGCGTTGTGGGACTAGCGGGGCACACAGATACGCAGTATTTT. Translated, it gives CSVVGLAGHTDTQYF.

The chain is built from TRBV29-1 and TRBJ2-3, with TRBD1 matching 8 bases. There are 15 residues in the CDR3. Unmatched junction bases numbered 7, after V lost 5 bases and J lost 0 bases. Germline-derived CDR1 and CDR2 are SQVTM and ANQGSEA. The CDR3 loop is CSVSGQGASTDTQYF. CDR3 coding DNA: TGCAGCGTTTCCGGGCAGGGGGCGAGCACAGATACGCAGTATTTT.